These 14 T cell receptor beta chains came from one sample sequenced in a study of identical twins. One entry per CDR3 protein results from TCRdb running MiXCR on the 5' RACE reads. The table includes approximately 530,000 distinct CDR3 sequences, around 24% detected once. These data also formed part of another study, on yellow fever vaccine responses in identical twins.

The sequencing input was CD4+ T cells sorted from blood. These receptors all stem from a woman under 30 in good health.

The rearrangement uses TRBV11-2 and TRBJ2-5; no definite D call. The V gene's germline CDR1 is SGHAT and CDR2 FQNNGV. V lost 5 bases, J lost 1 base, and 11 bases lay in between. There are 14 residues in the CDR3. The CDR3 DNA follows: TGTGCCAGCAGCCACCTGGCCAGCCAAGAGACCCAGTACTTC. The encoded protein is CASSHLASQETQYF.

The chain combines TRBV5-1 with TRBJ2-3; perhaps TRBD2 as D (7 bases). The CDR3 has 17 residues. Deletions cut 0 bases from V and 6 bases from J, with 20 bases between. CDR1 and CDR2 (germline): SGHRS, YFSETQ. CDR3 nucleotides: TGCGCCAGCAGCTTGGCCGGACTAGACAGGTCCGGGGATACGCAGTATTTT. Encoded protein: CASSLAGLDRSGDTQYF.

This chain connects TRBV3-1 to TRBJ2-2; D not certain. The CDR3 covers 15 residues. Deletions cut 0 bases from V and 4 bases from J, with 9 bases between. Germline-derived CDR1 and CDR2 are LGHDT and YNNKEL (reference sequence). The CDR3 nucleotides read TGTGCCAGCAGCCAAGAAGGGCGCATCACCGGGGAGCTGTTTTTT. This gives the protein CASSQEGRITGELFF. Combining the CDR3 with reference TRBV3-1 and TRBJ2-2 gives the whole variable domain DTAVSQTPKYLVTQMGNDKSIKCEQNLGHDTMYWYKQDSKKFLKIMFSYNNKELIINETVPNRFSPKSPDKAHLNLHINSLELGDSAVYFCASSQEGRITGELFFGEGSRLTVL.

This clonotype was counted between two and nine times. The chain employs TRBV3-1 and TRBJ2-7; tentative D call: TRBD2 (6 bases). This CDR3 comprises 14 residues. V lost 1 base and J lost 5, with 12 bases in between. Germline V gene sequence: CDR1 LGHDT, CDR2 YNNKEL (reference sequence). The CDR3 DNA reads as TGTGCCAGCAGCCAAGCCGGGGGTCGGGACGAGCAGTACGTC. As protein: CASSQAGGRDEQYV.

In this sample, this clonotype turned up a few times. The chain combines TRBV27 with TRBJ2-1; tentative D call: TRBD2 (6 bases). The V and J ends lost 5 bases and 6 bases respectively, with 17 bases between them. CDR1 is MNHEY, CDR2 SMNVEV, per germline (reference sequence). This CDR3 has 15 amino acids. CDR3 bases: TGTGCCAGCAGTGGAGGGCCTGGATCCGGCAATGAGCAGTTCTTC. Its translation: CASSGGPGSGNEQFF.

The CDR3 here is CASSDYRDTEAFF. The CDR3 region has the DNA TGTGCCAGCAGCGACTACAGGGACACTGAAGCTTTCTTT. V gene TRBV7-8 combines with J gene TRBJ1-1, with a tentative D call TRBD1 (6 bases). V dropped 5 bases and J dropped 3 bases, with 10 bases sitting between them. This CDR3 comprises 13 residues. The V gene's germline CDR1 is SGHVS and CDR2 FQNEAQ.

This clonotype appeared a few times. The junction and the germline gene differ at one end; a read error may be behind it. V is TRBV28 and J is TRBJ1-5, with 9 bases fitting TRBD1. Germline CDR1 MDHEN, CDR2 SYDVKM. The CDR3 sequence is 15 residues long. The CDR3 nucleotides are TGTGCCAGCAGCACCGGGACAGGGTTTTTGCAGCCGCAGCATTTT. Protein sequence: CASSTGTGFLQPQHF.

With respect to this clonotype: The germline gene is not matched at one end of the junction; a read error may be the cause. The chain links TRBV12-3 or TRBV12-4 to TRBJ2-5; tentative D call: TRBD2 (6 bases). The CDR3 has 18 residues. In DNA form, the CDR3 reads TGTGCCATCAGTTTGAGGAGGGGTTCCAGGGATTGGTGGGAGACCCAGTACTTC. Amino acids: CAISLRRGSRDWWETQYF.

This clonotype has a handful of counts. One junction end disagrees with the germline gene, perhaps due to a read error. The chain carries TRBV4-2 and TRBJ1-2, with D possibly TRBD1 on 5 matching bases. Looked up from germline, CDR1 is LGHNA and CDR2 is YNFKEQ. The CDR3 consists of 14 residues. CDR3 coding DNA: TGTGCCAGCAGCGAAGAGAAGAGGGGCTATGGCTACACCTTC. It specifies CASSEEKRGYGYTF.

The chain is built from TRBV20-1 and TRBJ1-2, with D possibly TRBD1 on 6 matching bases. Germline CDR1 is DFQATT and CDR2 is SNEGSKA (reference sequence). Trimming removed 1 base from V and 1 base from J, with 10 bases in between. CDR3 size: 14 residues. DNA for the CDR3: TGCAGTGCTAGAGGGGACACCAATAACTATGGCTACACCTTC. Amino acid sequence: CSARGDTNNYGYTF.

This clonotype was counted between two and nine times. This chain connects TRBV18 to TRBJ2-5; 9 nucleotides agree with TRBD2. CDR3 size: 16 residues. Germline V gene data show CDR1 as KGHSH and CDR2 as LQKENI. J was trimmed by 2 bases and V by 3 bases; bases with no gene match: 7. CDR3 protein: CASSPPLGLAQETQYF. Written as DNA, the CDR3 is TGTGCCAGCTCACCGCCCTTGGGACTAGCTCAAGAGACCCAGTACTTC. Looking up the rest from reference TRBV18 and TRBJ2-5 gives the full variable domain: NAGVMQNPRHLVRRRGQEARLRCSPMKGHSHVYWYRQLPEEGLKFMVYLQKENIIDESGMPKERFSAEFPKEGPSILRIQQVVRGDSAAYFCASSPPLGLAQETQYFGPGTRLLVL.

This clonotype was recorded a few times. The rearrangement links TRBV6-1 to TRBJ1-1; D uncertain. Between the trimmed V and J ends, which lost 0 bases and 6 bases, there was a span of 8 bases. The germline V gene encodes CDR1 MNHNS and CDR2 SASEGT. The CDR3 is 13 residues long. Here the CDR3 reads CASSEAPVPEAFF. As DNA, the CDR3 is TGTGCCAGCAGTGAAGCCCCGGTTCCTGAAGCTTTCTTT.

This chain joins TRBV10-3 and TRBJ2-7; a weak D match, TRBD2 (6 bases). This CDR3 has 14 amino acids. The V end was cut by 7 bases, the J end by 3 bases, with 16 bases between. The V gene's germline CDR1 is ENHRY and CDR2 SYGVKD. CDR3: CAITPSGRIYEQYF. CDR3 bases: TGTGCCATCACCCCATCGGGGAGGATCTACGAGCAGTACTTC.

CDR3 sequence (DNA): TGTGCCAGCAGTTCTCTTCGACAGGGTACCATATATTTT. Translated: CASSSLRQGTIYF. The chain couples TRBV12-3 or TRBV12-4 to TRBJ1-3, with 7 bases aligning to TRBD1. The CDR3 runs to 13 residues. The ends lost 4 bases at V and 10 bases at J; junction bases unmatched: 7.